The text below deals with one T cell receptor beta chain. The J segment lost 0 bases and the V segment lost 3 bases, leaving 21 bases of the junction unmatched. CDR1 and CDR2 (germline): LGHDT, YNNKEL (reference sequence). This CDR3 contains 22 residues. The data are from a study of blood T cell repertoires in COVID-19. Sequenced by immunoSEQ multiplex PCR; TCRdb stores in-frame clones only, minus some. The table has 120,000 or so clones, approximately 85% seen once. This clonotype originated in a man older than 75 with active or convalescent COVID-19. This chain joins TRBV3-1 (or the pseudogene TRBV3-2) and TRBJ2-7, with 12 bases that match TRBD2. What was sequenced was peripheral blood. DNA of the CDR3: TGTGCCAGCAGCCATACTGCCCGCGAGATACTAGCGGGAGGAACTTACTCCTACGAGCAGTACTTC. This gives the protein CASSHTAREILAGGTYSYEQYF.